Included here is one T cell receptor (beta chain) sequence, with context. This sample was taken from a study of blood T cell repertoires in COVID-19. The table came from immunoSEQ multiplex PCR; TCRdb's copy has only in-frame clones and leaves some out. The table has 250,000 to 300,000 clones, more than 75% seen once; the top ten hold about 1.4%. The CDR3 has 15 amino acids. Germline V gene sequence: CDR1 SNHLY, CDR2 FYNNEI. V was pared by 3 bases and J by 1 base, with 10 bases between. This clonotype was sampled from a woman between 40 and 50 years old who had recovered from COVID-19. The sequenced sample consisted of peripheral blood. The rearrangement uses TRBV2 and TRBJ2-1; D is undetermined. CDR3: CASSEGSSSYNEQFF. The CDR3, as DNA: TGTGCCAGCAGTGAGGGCAGCTCTTCCTACAATGAGCAGTTCTTC.